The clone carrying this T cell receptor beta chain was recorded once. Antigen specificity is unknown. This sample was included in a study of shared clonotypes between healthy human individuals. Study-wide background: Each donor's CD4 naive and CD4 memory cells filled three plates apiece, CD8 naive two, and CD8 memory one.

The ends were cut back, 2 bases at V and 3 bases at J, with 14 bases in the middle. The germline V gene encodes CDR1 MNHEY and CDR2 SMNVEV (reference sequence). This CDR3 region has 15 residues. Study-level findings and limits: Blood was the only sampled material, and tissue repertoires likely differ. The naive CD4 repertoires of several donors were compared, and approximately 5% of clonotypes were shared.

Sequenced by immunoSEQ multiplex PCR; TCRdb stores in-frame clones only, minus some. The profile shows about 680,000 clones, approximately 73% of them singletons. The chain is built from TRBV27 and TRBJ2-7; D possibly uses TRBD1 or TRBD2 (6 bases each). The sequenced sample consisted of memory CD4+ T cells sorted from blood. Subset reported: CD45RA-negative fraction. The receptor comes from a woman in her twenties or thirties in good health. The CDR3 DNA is TGTGCCAGCAGTTTACGGGGGCCGCTTTACTACGAGCAGTACTTC. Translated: CASSLRGPLYYEQYF.